Each of the 12 T cell receptor beta chains below was sequenced from the same sample in a study of breast tumors, draining lymph nodes, adjacent tissues. Samples came from axillary lymph nodes draining the breast cancer. TCRdb re-derived calls from the multiplex PCR reads in MiXCR, one entry per CDR3 protein. The sample consists of about 230,000 distinct CDR3 sequences, 32% of them appearing once. Sequenced sample: axillary lymph node tissue. The receptors stem from a female donor with breast cancer. Some clones in this sample may be carry-over from other donors' samples.

This chain uses TRBV6-5 with TRBJ2-5; 7 bases match TRBD2. V lost 0 bases to trimming and J lost 5 bases; unmatched junction nucleotides: 12. Per the germline V gene, CDR1 is MNHEY and CDR2 is SVGAGI. The CDR3 is 17 residues long. Written as DNA, the CDR3 is TGTGCCAGCAGTTACTCGATAGGGCGGGAGATTGGGGAGACCCAGTACTTC. Amino acids: CASSYSIGREIGETQYF.

This clonotype came up many times. The chain carries TRBV20-1 and TRBJ1-2; 7 positions agree with TRBD1. CDR1 DFQATT and CDR2 SNEGSKA come from the germline V gene (reference sequence). V trimming: 2 bases; J trimming: 4 bases; junction bases outside the gene matches: 7. The CDR3 consists of 14 residues. CDR3 sequence (DNA): TGCAGTGCTAGATATCACGGGACAGCCTATGGCTACACCTTC. Translated, it gives CSARYHGTAYGYTF.

Ten or more counts support this clonotype. The V gene is TRBV9, the J gene TRBJ2-7; perhaps TRBD2 as D (5 bases). The CDR3 is made up of 14 amino acids. CDR1 and CDR2 from the germline V gene are SGDLS and YYNGEE. The V gene lost 3 bases and the J gene lost 2 bases, with 12 bases spanning the gap. The CDR3 region is CASSAGLNTYEQYF. Here the CDR3 DNA reads TGTGCCAGCAGCGCCGGACTGAATACCTACGAGCAGTACTTC.

With regard to this clonotype: Its ends do not fully match the called genes, so a read error is possible. The chain has TRBV14 and TRBJ1-1, with unresolved D. Germline CDR1 SGHDN, CDR2 FVKESK. CDR3 size: 13 residues. CDR3 nucleotides: TGTGCCAGCAGCCAAGTCTTGAACACTGGAGCTTTCTTT. Residues: CASSQVLNTGAFF.

A remark on this clonotype: A read error may explain this, as a much larger clone is one base away. The rearrangement links TRBV9 to TRBJ2-1, with 10 bases fitting TRBD2. The CDR3 has 16 residues. Germline-derived CDR1 and CDR2 are SGDLS and YYNGEE. Written as DNA, the CDR3 is TGTGCCAGCAGCGTCCAAGCGGGAGGGTATCGCAATGCGCAGTTCTTC. This codes for CASSVQAGGYRNAQFF.

This clonotype was detected ten times or more. As DNA, the CDR3 is TGTGCCACCAGTGACGGGACTAGCGCCCCCAGCACAGATACGCAGTATTTT. Translating gives CATSDGTSAPSTDTQYF. This chain links TRBV24-1 with TRBJ2-3; 10 positions agree with TRBD2. V lost 4 bases to trimming and J lost 0 bases; unmatched junction nucleotides: 6. The CDR3 totals 17 residues. The germline V gene has CDR1 KGHDR and CDR2 SFDVKD.

Turning to this clonotype: A much larger clone differs by one base, so this may be a read error. V gene TRBV9 combines with J gene TRBJ2-1; a weak D match, TRBD1 (5 bases). CDR1 is SGDLS, CDR2 YYNGEE, per germline. This CDR3 has 15 residues. The CDR3 nucleotides are TGTGCCAGCAGCCAAGGGGTAACACCCTACAATGAGCCGTTCTTC. It translates to CASSQGVTPYNEPFF.

This clonotype has more than one count but fewer than ten. The genes are TRBV2 and TRBJ2-3, with 7 bases that match TRBD2. Germline V lookup: CDR1 SNHLY, CDR2 FYNNEI. V lost 8 bases and J lost 4; bases outside the gene matches: 9. This CDR3 region has 14 residues. As DNA, the CDR3 is TGTGCCAGCGGGGTGAGGGGAGGGGCAGATACGCAGTATTTT. The encoded protein is CASGVRGGADTQYF.

This clonotype occurred a few times. The chain uses TRBV28 and TRBJ1-3; the D is unclear. V was pared by 0 bases and J by 1 base, with 7 bases between. Looked up from germline, CDR1 is MDHEN and CDR2 is SYDVKM. This CDR3 contains 15 residues. The DNA of the CDR3 is TGTGCCAGCAGTTTATGGCAGTCTTCTGGAAACACCATATATTTT. It encodes CASSLWQSSGNTIYF.

About this clonotype itself: This likely comes from a read error, as the CDR3 has no conserved phenylalanine or tryptophan at its end. The CDR3 DNA follows: TGTGCCAGCAGTGGAGGAGCGGGAGGGCCAAGCAGGGAGCTGTTTCTT. Its translation: CASSGGAGGPSRELFL. The chain combines TRBV25-1 with TRBJ2-2; TRBD2 agrees at 10 bases. J lost 9 bases, V lost 4 bases, and 11 bases had no gene match. This CDR3 has 16 amino acids. The germline V gene has CDR1 MGHDK and CDR2 SYGVNS.

This clonotype was observed a few times. A much more abundant neighbour one base away suggests this may be a read error. The rearrangement links TRBV7-3 to TRBJ2-3; TRBD2 aligns across 8 bases. CDR3 length: 16 amino acids. V was pared by 2 bases and J by 5 bases, with 9 bases of the junction left unmatched. Germline CDR1 and CDR2: SGHTA and FQGTGA. CDR3 DNA sequence: TGTGCCAGCAGCTTAGGGAGGGTAGCGGGATTAGATACGCAGTATTTT. Translating it yields CASSLGRVAGLDTQYF. Full variable domain (outside the CDR3, taken from reference TRBV7-3 and TRBJ2-3): GAGVSQTPSNKVTEKGKYVELRCDPISGHTALYWYRQSLGQGPEFLIYFQGTGAADDSGLPNDRFFAVRPEGSVSTLKIQRTERGDSAVYLCASSLGRVAGLDTQYFGPGTRLTVL.

This clonotype was found many times. The chain recombines TRBV4-2 with TRBJ2-7, with D possibly matching TRBD2 (6 bases). The CDR3 contains 16 residues. V was pared by 0 bases and J by 1 base, with 13 bases between. In germline, CDR1 is LGHNA, CDR2 YNFKEQ. The CDR3 protein is CASSQDVGSGSYEQYF. CDR3 DNA sequence: TGTGCCAGCAGCCAAGATGTCGGTAGCGGATCCTACGAGCAGTACTTC.